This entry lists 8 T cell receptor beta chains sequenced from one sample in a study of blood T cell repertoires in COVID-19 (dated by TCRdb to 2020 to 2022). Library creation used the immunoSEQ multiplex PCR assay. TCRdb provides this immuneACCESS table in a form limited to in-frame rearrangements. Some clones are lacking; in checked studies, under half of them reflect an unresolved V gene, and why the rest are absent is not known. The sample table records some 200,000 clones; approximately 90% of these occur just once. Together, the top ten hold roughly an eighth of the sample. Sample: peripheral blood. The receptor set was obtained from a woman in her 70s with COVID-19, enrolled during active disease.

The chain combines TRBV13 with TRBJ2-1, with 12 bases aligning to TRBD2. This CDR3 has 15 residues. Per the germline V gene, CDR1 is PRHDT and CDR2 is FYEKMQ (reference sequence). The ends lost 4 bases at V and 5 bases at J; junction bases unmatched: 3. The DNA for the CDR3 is TGTGCCAGCAGCTCAGGACTAGCGGGAAACAATGAGCAGTTCTTC. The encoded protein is CASSSGLAGNNEQFF.

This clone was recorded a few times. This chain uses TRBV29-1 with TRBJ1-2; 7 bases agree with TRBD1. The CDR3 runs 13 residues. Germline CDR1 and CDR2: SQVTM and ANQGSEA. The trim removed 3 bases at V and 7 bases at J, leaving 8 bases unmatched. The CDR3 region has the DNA TGCAGCGTTGATCTTCAGGGGGTTCGTGGCTACACCTTC. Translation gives CSVDLQGVRGYTF.

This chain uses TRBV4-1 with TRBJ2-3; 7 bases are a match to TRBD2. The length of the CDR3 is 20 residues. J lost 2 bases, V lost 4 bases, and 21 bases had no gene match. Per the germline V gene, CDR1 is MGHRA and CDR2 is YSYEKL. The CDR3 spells CASSPRAPGGRVRVTDTQYF. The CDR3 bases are TGCGCCAGCAGCCCCAGGGCCCCGGGGGGTAGGGTGAGGGTCACAGATACGCAGTATTTT.

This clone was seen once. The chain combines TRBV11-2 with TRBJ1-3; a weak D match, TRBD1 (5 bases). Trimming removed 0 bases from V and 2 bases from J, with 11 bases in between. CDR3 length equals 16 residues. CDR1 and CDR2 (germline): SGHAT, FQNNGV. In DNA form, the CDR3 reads TGTGCCAGCAGCTTAGACCGGGGGATCGCTGGAAACACCATATATTTT. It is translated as CASSLDRGIAGNTIYF.

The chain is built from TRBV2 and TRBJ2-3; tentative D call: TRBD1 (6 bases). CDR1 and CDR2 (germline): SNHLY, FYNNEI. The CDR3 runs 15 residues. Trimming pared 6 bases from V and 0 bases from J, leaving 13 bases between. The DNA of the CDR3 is TGTGCCAGCAGCAAAAATGGACAGAGCACAGATACGCAGTATTTT. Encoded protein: CASSKNGQSTDTQYF.

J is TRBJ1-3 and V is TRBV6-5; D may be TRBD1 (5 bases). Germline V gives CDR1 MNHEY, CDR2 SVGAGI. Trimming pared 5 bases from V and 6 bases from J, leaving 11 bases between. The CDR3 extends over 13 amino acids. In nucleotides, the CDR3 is TGTGCCAGCAGTCTTGACAGATTAAACACCATATATTTT. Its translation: CASSLDRLNTIYF.

The CDR3 loop is CASSNRDSHNSPLHF. The CDR3 coding sequence is TGTGCCAGCAGCAACCGGGACAGCCATAATTCACCCCTCCACTTT. The gene calls are TRBV7-9 and TRBJ1-6; 7 nucleotides align to TRBD1. Losses at the gene ends were 5 bases for V and 5 bases for J; bases not matched to a gene: 6. The CDR3 covers 15 residues. Germline V lookup: CDR1 SEHNR, CDR2 FQNEAQ (reference sequence).

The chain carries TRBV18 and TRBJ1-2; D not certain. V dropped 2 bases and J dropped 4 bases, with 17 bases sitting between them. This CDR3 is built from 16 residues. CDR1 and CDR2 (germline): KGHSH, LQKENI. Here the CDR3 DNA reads TGTGCCAGCTCACCAAGGGAGTTGCATGGACTCTATGGCTACACCTTC. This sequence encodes CASSPRELHGLYGYTF.